The 17 T cell receptor beta chains in this list originate from one sample, sequenced in a study of CD8+ T cells in alopecia areata (dated 2018 in TCRdb). Libraries were built with the immunoSEQ multiplex PCR assay. For TCR sequencing, RNA was extracted from every sample and reverse transcribed into cDNA to serve as template. This is the immuneACCESS table as TCRdb keeps it, with only in-frame sequences that have V and J called. A part of the clones is gone; compared with another copy, unresolved V genes explain less than half, and the rest is unexplained. Recorded for this sample are some 200,000 clones; about three fifths of them occurred a single time. The ten largest make up approximately 3.4% of the sample. Per the publication, the time point label means: around 29 days on oral tofacitinib. What this sample's treatment or condition label stands for: oral pan-JAK inhibitor, 5-10 mg twice daily.

Material: CD4+ T cells sorted from blood, obtained at week 4, from a patient treated with tofacitinib. The origin of the receptors is a human donor with alopecia areata.

The V gene is TRBV6-5, the J gene TRBJ1-6; D might be TRBD1 (6 bases). The CDR3 totals 12 residues. Per germline, CDR1 MNHEY and CDR2 SVGAGI. In DNA form, the CDR3 reads TGTGCTTCAAACAGGGCCAATTCACCCCTCCACTTT. Protein sequence: CASNRANSPLHF.

The rearrangement links TRBV14 to TRBJ1-1; the D gene is possibly TRBD1 (5 bases). The V and J ends lost 1 base and 0 bases respectively, with 15 bases between them. Germline assignment: CDR1 SGHDN and CDR2 FVKESK. CDR3 length: 17 residues. Here the CDR3 reads CASSQGPSGGLNTEAFF. CDR3 nucleotides: TGTGCCAGCAGCCAAGGACCCAGCGGGGGATTGAACACTGAAGCTTTCTTT.

This clone was seen a handful of times. The rearrangement uses TRBV28 and TRBJ1-2, with D possibly matching TRBD1 (6 bases). Germline V CDR1 and CDR2: MDHEN, SYDVKM. Trimming shortened V by 9 bases and J by 3 bases, and 17 bases separated the two germline ends. This CDR3 spans 14 amino acids. This CDR3 reads CASFQGRGDYGYTF. CDR3 coding DNA: TGTGCCAGTTTTCAGGGGAGGGGAGACTATGGCTACACCTTC.

This clone is a singleton in its sample. The rearrangement uses TRBV5-1 and TRBJ1-3; 8 bases line up with TRBD1. The CDR3 covers 15 residues. Germline CDR1 reads SGHRS; CDR2 reads YFSETQ. Germline trimming cut 1 base from V and 3 bases from J; bases unmatched to any gene: 3. CDR3 in amino acids: CASSLSGGDGNTIYF. CDR3 nucleotides: TGCGCCAGCAGCTTGTCAGGGGGCGATGGAAACACCATATATTTT.

This clone has more than one count but fewer than ten. The chain is built from TRBV2 and TRBJ1-4; the D is unclear. The germline V gene encodes CDR1 SNHLY and CDR2 FYNNEI. The length of the CDR3 is 15 residues. The V end was cut by 8 bases, the J end by 0 bases, with 13 bases between. Here the CDR3 reads CASGGMRSTNEKLFF. DNA for the CDR3: TGTGCCAGCGGAGGGATGAGATCAACTAATGAAAAACTGTTTTTT.

The rearrangement uses TRBV29-1 and TRBJ2-3, with a tentative D call TRBD1 (6 bases). V was cut by 5 bases and J by 1 base, with 10 bases left in between. This CDR3 region has 13 residues. The germline CDR1 and CDR2 sequences are SQVTM and ANQGSEA. The CDR3, as DNA: TGCAGCGTTCAGAGGACAGGCACAGATACGCAGTATTTT. Amino acids: CSVQRTGTDTQYF.

Here the CDR3 reads CSVGVETQYF. The CDR3 DNA sequence: TGCAGCGTGGGGGTAGAGACCCAGTACTTC. The rearrangement uses TRBV29-1 and TRBJ2-5; D may correspond to TRBD1 or TRBD2 (5 bases each). In germline, CDR1 is SQVTM, CDR2 ANQGSEA. V lost 6 bases to trimming and J lost 4 bases, with 6 bases between them. The CDR3 is 10 amino acids.

The chain combines TRBV4-3 with TRBJ2-1, with D possibly matching TRBD1 (6 bases). Germline V lookup: CDR1 LGHNA, CDR2 YSLEER. This CDR3 has 15 residues. V lost 0 bases to trimming and J lost 10 bases, with 16 bases between them. The CDR3 sequence is CASSQDRGLSQEQFF. Written as DNA, the CDR3 is TGCGCCAGCAGCCAAGACAGGGGATTGTCCCAGGAGCAGTTCTTC.

Turning to this clone: This sample includes further DNA sequences coding for the same CDR3. The chain joins TRBV6-5 to TRBJ1-2; 7 nucleotides agree with TRBD1. Germline CDR1 and CDR2: MNHEY and SVGAGI. The V gene end was trimmed by 6 bases and the J gene end by 8 bases; junction bases not matched to a gene: 6. There are 12 residues in the CDR3. The CDR3: CASREGARGYTF. The DNA of the CDR3 is TGTGCCAGCAGGGAGGGGGCTCGGGGCTACACCTTC.

In DNA form, the CDR3 reads TGTGCCTGGGCGGCGGGGGCAGATACGCAGTATTTT. This translates into CAWAAGADTQYF. The chain couples TRBV30 to TRBJ2-3, with 7 bases that match TRBD2. The CDR3 spans 12 residues. The ends lost 5 bases at V and 4 bases at J; junction bases unmatched: 3. Germline CDR1 GTSNPN, CDR2 SVGIG (reference sequence).

The chain employs TRBV29-1 and TRBJ2-2, with TRBD1 matching over 11 bases. Germline trimming cut 5 bases from V and 6 bases from J; bases unmatched to any gene: 8. Per germline, CDR1 SQVTM and CDR2 ANQGSEA. The CDR3 totals 15 residues. CDR3 bases: TGCAGCGTTCCCGTCGGACAGGGGGCTGCCGGGGAGCTGTTTTTT. This gives the protein CSVPVGQGAAGELFF.

The chain recombines TRBV30 with TRBJ1-2; 7 positions agree with TRBD1. The CDR3 runs to 12 residues. Germline V gene data show CDR1 as GTSNPN and CDR2 as SVGIG (reference sequence). Trimming removed 3 bases from V and 4 bases from J; junction bases left unmatched: 2. CDR3 sequence reads: CAWRTGSYGYTF. DNA of the CDR3: TGTGCCTGGAGGACAGGGTCCTATGGCTACACCTTC.

Only a few counts were recorded for this clone. V usage is TRBV10-3 and J usage is TRBJ1-2, with TRBD1 as a possible D gene (5 bases). The CDR3 covers 12 residues. Germline values: CDR1 ENHRY, CDR2 SYGVKD. The V end was cut by 2 bases, the J end by 8 bases, with 9 bases between. CDR3 coding DNA: TGTGCCATCAGTGAGGGGACCCCAGGCTACACCTTC. Translating gives CAISEGTPGYTF.

This clone was counted only a few times. V gene TRBV27 combines with J gene TRBJ1-5; D remains unclear. The germline V gene encodes CDR1 MNHEY and CDR2 SMNVEV (reference sequence). The V end lost 2 bases, the J end lost 4 bases, and 9 bases lay between the germline ends. The CDR3 is 14 amino acids. The CDR3 is CASSLEGLNQPQHF. Here the CDR3 DNA reads TGTGCCAGCAGTTTAGAAGGCCTTAATCAGCCCCAGCATTTT.

This chain uses TRBV28 with TRBJ1-6; D gene unclear. Germline-derived CDR1 and CDR2 are MDHEN and SYDVKM. This CDR3 has 19 amino acids. Trimming took off 3 bases at V and 4 bases at J, with 22 bases between the two ends. CDR3 DNA: TGTGCCAGCAGTTTTCCGGCCCCCTTACCCGTCCCTTATAATTCACCCCTCCACTTT. Translated, it gives CASSFPAPLPVPYNSPLHF. Looking up the rest from reference TRBV28 and TRBJ1-6 gives the full variable domain: DVKVTQSSRYLVKRTGEKVFLECVQDMDHENMFWYRQDPGLGLRLIYFSYDVKMKEKGDIPEGYSVSREKKERFSLILESASTNQTSMYLCASSFPAPLPVPYNSPLHFGNGTRLTVT.

The rearrangement joins TRBV30 to TRBJ1-6, with 7 bases that match TRBD1. V shed 0 bases, J shed 11 bases, and the junction held 7 bases outside the gene matches. Germline lookup yields CDR1 GTSNPN and CDR2 SVGIG (reference sequence). The CDR3 covers 14 residues. The CDR3 nucleotides are TGTGCCTGGAGTGTACTAGGGGGCGCAACACCCCTCCACTTT. Translating it yields CAWSVLGGATPLHF.

This chain connects TRBV4-2 to TRBJ2-1, with 11 bases matching TRBD2. The junction had 3 bases not matched to a gene; V was cut back by 1 base and J by 1 base. The CDR3 contains 17 residues. CDR1 is LGHNA and CDR2 is YNFKEQ in the germline V gene. CDR3 amino acids: CASSQAPSGGSYNEQFF. The CDR3 DNA sequence: TGTGCCAGCAGCCAAGCCCCTAGCGGGGGGTCCTACAATGAGCAGTTCTTC.